This T cell receptor (beta chain) was found in a study of T cell repertoires in cytomegalovirus infection. Study details: In public TCR beta signatures, there were indications of both CMV infection and matching HLA type. Findings of the study overall: The ex vivo response showed dominance by HLA-C-restricted CMV-specific TCR beta clonotypes.

Comment on this clonotype: The antigen is not known.

The ends were cut back, 4 bases at V and 5 bases at J, with 11 bases in the middle. Germline lookup yields CDR1 MGHRA and CDR2 YSYEKL. The CDR3 extends over 13 amino acids. TCRdb independently ran MiXCR on the reads; one entry per CDR3 protein. The sample records some 350,000 distinct CDR3 sequences, over 15% being singletons. Sequenced sample: PBMCs. This clonotype was obtained from a human donor in good health (CMV status not recorded). Some clones in this sample may be carry-over from other donors' samples. The V call is TRBV4-1, the J call TRBJ1-1; D is uncertain. CDR3 in DNA: TGCGCCAGCAGCCCTCGGCTAGAAACTGAAGCTTTCTTT. Its protein product is CASSPRLETEAFF.